Following are 16 T cell receptor beta chains from one sample sequenced in a study of T cells in Graves' hyperthyroidism and ophthalmopathy. Researchers took RNA transcripts and amplified the TCR beta CDR3 regions from them. HTBI primers were the set used in a first-round RT-PCR of the TCR CDR3. TCRdb reanalysed the multiplex PCR reads using MiXCR and keeps one entry per CDR3 protein. The top ten clones hold roughly 20% of a sample with approximately 350,000 distinct CDR3 sequences, roughly 15% of them seen once. Material: blood. Receptor source: a woman in her sixties with Graves' ophthalmopathy.

The V call is TRBV2, the J call TRBJ1-5; TRBD1 is a possible D gene (5 bases). Germline V gene sequence: CDR1 SNHLY, CDR2 FYNNEI. Trimming left V 6 bases short and J 0 bases short, with 9 bases between. The CDR3 is made up of 14 amino acids. The DNA for the CDR3 is TGTGCCAGCAGGGGGCAGTATAGCAATCAGCCCCAGCATTTT. Translating it yields CASRGQYSNQPQHF. Combining the CDR3 with reference TRBV2 and TRBJ1-5 gives the whole variable domain EPEVTQTPSHQVTQMGQEVILRCVPISNHLYFYWYRQILGQKVEFLVSFYNNEISEKSEIFDDQFSVERPDGSNFTLKIRSTKLEDSAMYFCASRGQYSNQPQHFGDGTRLSIL.

The table lists this clonotype with a few counts. DNA of the CDR3: TGTGCCAGCAGCGTATCGTCCGGGAGGGGAGATACGCAGTATTTT. This sequence encodes CASSVSSGRGDTQYF. The rearrangement joins TRBV9 to TRBJ2-3; 8 bases match TRBD2. The V segment lost 1 base and the J segment 5 bases; nucleotides outside the gene matches: 6. The CDR3 consists of 15 residues. CDR1 and CDR2 (germline): SGDLS, YYNGEE.

This clonotype was seen at least ten times. The genes are TRBV5-1 and TRBJ2-5, with 7 nucleotides matching TRBD2. Germline V gives CDR1 SGHRS, CDR2 YFSETQ. The V gene end was trimmed by 7 bases and the J gene end by 5 bases; junction bases not matched to a gene: 14. The CDR3 is 15 residues long. CDR3 DNA: TGCGCCAGCGGCCTCTCCACTAGCGCTAGGGAGACCCAGTACTTC. Translated, it gives CASGLSTSARETQYF.

This clonotype has ten or more counts. The chain recombines TRBV3-1 with TRBJ1-2; D not resolved. This CDR3 is 11 amino acids long. Germline V lookup: CDR1 LGHDT, CDR2 YNNKEL (reference sequence). The V gene lost 2 bases and the J gene lost 4 bases, with 2 bases spanning the gap. CDR3 sequence: CASSQSYGYTF. The CDR3 DNA is TGTGCCAGCAGCCAAAGCTATGGCTACACCTTC.

As to this clonotype: A much more abundant neighbour one base away suggests this may be a read error. This chain connects TRBV29-1 to TRBJ2-1; a possible D gene is TRBD1 (6 bases). This CDR3 is 15 amino acids long. From germline, CDR1 is SQVTM and CDR2 ANQGSEA. V lost 3 bases and J lost 3, with 15 bases in between. CDR3 bases: TGCAGCGTTGACGTAAGGGGGAGCTACTACAATGAGCAGTTCTTC. Amino acids: CSVDVRGSYYNEQFF.

The table lists this clonotype with many counts. J is TRBJ2-7 and V is TRBV27; D uncertain. The germline CDR1 and CDR2 sequences are MNHEY and SMNVEV (reference sequence). The CDR3 is 11 residues long. The V end lost 5 bases, the J end lost 7 bases, and 9 bases lay between the germline ends. DNA of the CDR3: TGTGCCAGCAGTACTTACGGGGAGCAGTACTTC. Amino acids: CASSTYGEQYF.

The sample holds many counts of this clonotype. The chain couples TRBV12-3 or TRBV12-4 to TRBJ2-1, with TRBD2 matching 9 bases. The CDR3 contains 14 residues. After removal of 6 bases from V and 8 bases from J, the junction contained 8 bases not matched to a gene. The chain's CDR3 is CASRPSGIFDEQFF. CDR3 sequence (DNA): TGTGCCAGCAGGCCTAGCGGGATTTTTGATGAGCAGTTCTTC.

A note on this clonotype: A read error may explain this, as a much larger clone is one base away. The conserved final phenylalanine or tryptophan is absent from the CDR3, which likely points to a read error. The chain couples TRBV7-9 to TRBJ2-7, with 7 bases aligning to TRBD2. This CDR3 has 15 amino acids. Losses at the gene ends were 2 bases for V and 2 bases for J; bases not matched to a gene: 6. The germline V gene encodes CDR1 SEHNR and CDR2 FQNEAQ (reference sequence). CDR3 protein: CASSLMRERTYEQYL. The CDR3 region has the DNA TGTGCCAGCAGCTTAATGCGGGAGAGGACCTACGAGCAGTACTTA.

This clonotype was seen a single time. V is TRBV20-1 and J is TRBJ2-7; D remains ambiguous. V lost 3 bases and J 0 bases, leaving 9 bases between the germline ends. CDR3 length: 13 residues. Per the germline V gene, CDR1 is DFQATT and CDR2 is SNEGSKA (reference sequence). CDR3 sequence reads: CSASPDISYEQYF. The CDR3 DNA follows: TGCAGTGCTAGTCCCGACATCTCCTACGAGCAGTACTTC.

This clonotype was detected many times. This chain joins TRBV6-2 or TRBV6-3 and TRBJ1-1; D may be TRBD1 (5 bases). V was trimmed by 0 bases and J by 1 base, leaving 12 bases between them. The CDR3 length is 16 residues. The germline gives CDR1 MNHEY, CDR2 SVGEGT. CDR3 sequence reads: CASSYSGHGPNTEAFF. The CDR3 nucleotides read TGTGCCAGCAGTTACTCAGGACACGGCCCGAACACTGAAGCTTTCTTT.

The table lists this clonotype with many counts. This chain links TRBV24-1 with TRBJ2-1, with 11 bases fitting TRBD2. The germline gives CDR1 KGHDR, CDR2 SFDVKD. The CDR3 covers 17 residues. With 4 bases clipped from V and 7 bases from J, the junction kept 11 bases outside the gene matches. CDR3 coding DNA: TGTGCCACCAGTGACAGCTCACTAGCGGGAGCGGGGAATGAGCAGTTCTTC. Translating it yields CATSDSSLAGAGNEQFF.

This clonotype was detected ten times or more. The chain recombines TRBV30 with TRBJ2-1; D is ambiguous. This CDR3 has 16 residues. Germline lookup yields CDR1 GTSNPN and CDR2 SVGIG (reference sequence). V dropped 4 bases and J dropped 0 bases, with 16 bases sitting between them. The CDR3 loop is CAWIEPQLSSYNEQFF. The CDR3 DNA is TGTGCCTGGATTGAGCCACAACTTAGCTCCTACAATGAGCAGTTCTTC.

This clonotype occurred many times. This chain joins TRBV6-1 and TRBJ1-1; unclear D gene. V shed 1 base and J shed 11 bases, with 11 bases lying between them. This CDR3 comprises 12 residues. Germline V gives CDR1 MNHNS, CDR2 SASEGT. The CDR3 loop reads CASSEDVGRAFF. The CDR3 DNA is TGTGCCAGCAGTGAAGACGTAGGGAGGGCTTTCTTT.

This clonotype has just a few counts. This rearrangement joins TRBV6-1 to TRBJ2-6, with 7 bases identical to TRBD1. Unmatched junction bases numbered 17, after V lost 7 bases and J lost 2 bases. The CDR3 extends over 19 amino acids. Germline CDR1 MNHNS, CDR2 SASEGT. The CDR3 protein is CASTDATGAARAGANVLTF. The CDR3 coding sequence is TGTGCCAGCACCGATGCCACAGGGGCAGCGAGGGCTGGGGCCAACGTCCTGACTTTC.

This clonotype occurred a few times. The chain combines TRBV9 with TRBJ2-5; 7 bases fit TRBD1. The CDR3 has 14 residues. Germline V gene sequence: CDR1 SGDLS, CDR2 YYNGEE. Unmatched junction bases numbered 5, after V lost 2 bases and J lost 4 bases. The CDR3 region is CASSVSTGRETQYF. CDR3 coding DNA: TGTGCCAGCAGCGTTTCGACAGGGCGAGAGACCCAGTACTTC.

This clonotype was seen many times. The chain links TRBV19 to TRBJ2-5, with D tentatively TRBD1 (5 bases). V was clipped by 4 bases and J by 0 bases, with 15 bases between them. There are 16 residues in the CDR3. CDR1 LNHDA and CDR2 SQIVND come from the germline V gene (reference sequence). The CDR3 sequence: CASSKGIGPHQETQYF. As DNA, the CDR3 is TGTGCCAGTAGTAAGGGGATAGGTCCCCACCAAGAGACCCAGTACTTC. The entire variable domain, with the rest obtained from reference TRBV19 and TRBJ2-5, is as follows: DGGITQSPKYLFRKEGQNVTLSCEQNLNHDAMYWYRQDPGQGLRLIYYSQIVNDFQKGDIAEGYSVSREKKESFPLTVTSAQKNPTAFYLCASSKGIGPHQETQYFGPGTRLLVL.